Listed below are T cell receptor beta chains from one sample, sequenced in a study of shared clonotypes between healthy human individuals. Libraries were prepared by immunoSEQ multiplex PCR; TCRdb keeps only in-frame clonotypes and omits some of them. The sample records some 600,000 clones, roughly 96% being singletons. The sequenced sample consisted of naive CD8+ T cells sorted from blood. The receptors originated from a woman in her 30s in good health. Each CDR3 is given with its conserved first and last residue. The D gene is left open where the match is weak. The size entry is marked missing in some rows and otherwise reads once, few, many or a size class.

TRBD2	NA	TRBJ2-3	TRBV2	CASSTGLARTDTQYF	TGTGCCAGCAGCACAGGACTAGCTCGCACAGATACGCAGTATTTT
NA	NA	TRBJ1-5	TRBV9	CASSVGTGSGEPQHF	TGTGCCAGCAGCGTAGGAACAGGGAGTGGGGAGCCCCAGCATTTT
TRBD2	NA	TRBJ2-5	TRBV13	CASSLALAGKQETQYF	TGTGCCAGCAGCTTGGCACTAGCGGGTAAACAAGAGACCCAGTACTTC
NA	NA	TRBJ2-1	TRBV7-9	CASSLPGKGQGEQFF	TGTGCCAGCAGCTTACCTGGTAAGGGCCAGGGGGAGCAGTTCTTC
TRBD2	NA	TRBJ2-7	TRBV11-1	CASSSPGLGDEQYF	TGTGCCAGCAGCTCCCCGGGACTAGGGGACGAGCAGTACTTC
NA	NA	TRBJ2-6	TRBV2	CASSLSHSGANVLTF	TGTGCCAGCAGCCTCAGCCACTCTGGGGCCAACGTCCTGACTTTC
NA	NA	TRBJ1-1	TRBV11-1	CASSGEGGEAFF	TGTGCCAGCAGCGGGGAAGGGGGTGAAGCTTTCTTT
NA	once	TRBJ2-7	TRBV12-2	CASRPILAGTSYEQYF	TGTGCAAGTCGCCCTATACTAGCGGGGACCTCCTACGAGCAGTACTTC
TRBD1	NA	TRBJ2-7	TRBV6-1	CASSEVGPGGYEQYF	TGTGCCAGCAGTGAAGTCGGGCCAGGGGGCTACGAGCAGTACTTC
NA	NA	TRBJ2-5	TRBV7-6	CASSLVDSRQAQETQYF	TGTGCCAGCAGCTTAGTAGATAGCAGACAAGCCCAAGAGACCCAGTACTTC
NA	NA	TRBJ1-4	TRBV27	CASSFREGREKLFF	TGTGCCAGCAGTTTTCGGGAGGGTCGCGAAAAACTGTTTTTT
NA	NA	TRBJ2-7	TRBV6-1	CASRQRSYEQYF	TGTGCCAGCAGACAGAGATCCTACGAGCAGTACTTC
NA	NA	TRBJ2-7	TRBV11-2	CASSPRDGTYEQYF	TGTGCCAGCAGCCCCCGGGACGGCACCTACGAGCAGTACTTC
TRBD1	NA	TRBJ2-4	TRBV5-6	CASRVGTGEYIQYF	TGTGCCAGCAGGGTCGGGACAGGGGAGTACATTCAGTACTTC
TRBD2	NA	TRBJ2-3	TRBV7-9	CASSSIVLAGGDTQYF	TGTGCCAGCAGCTCTATAGTTCTAGCGGGAGGAGATACGCAGTATTTT
TRBD1	once	TRBJ2-1	TRBV25-1	CASSDRGGTYNEQFF	TGTGCCAGCAGTGATCGAGGGGGCACCTACAATGAGCAGTTCTTC
TRBD1	NA	TRBJ2-3	TRBV7-9	CASSTGQVVSTDTQYF	TGTGCCAGCAGCACGGGACAGGTAGTGAGCACAGATACGCAGTATTTT
NA	NA	TRBJ2-7	TRBV11-1	CASSMWRGRYEQYF	TGTGCCAGCAGTATGTGGAGGGGGAGGTACGAGCAGTACTTC
NA	few	TRBJ2-7	TRBV27	CASSFGLASTNEQYF	TGTGCCAGCAGTTTTGGTCTAGCGTCAACCAACGAGCAGTACTTC
TRBD2	NA	TRBJ2-1	TRBV9	CASSARTSGNNEQFF	TGTGCCAGCAGCGCTCGGACTAGCGGGAACAATGAGCAGTTCTTC
NA	NA	TRBJ2-1	TRBV9	CASSVGSGREYEQFF	TGTGCCAGCAGCGTAGGGTCGGGGAGAGAGTATGAGCAGTTCTTC
NA	NA	TRBJ2-7	TRBV7-8	CASSPSSYEQYF	TGTGCCAGCAGCCCCTCTTCCTACGAGCAGTACTTC
NA	NA	TRBJ2-5	TRBV5-1	CASSWNTGTPAQYF	TGCGCCAGCAGCTGGAATACCGGGACTCCGGCCCAGTACTTC
TRBD2	NA	TRBJ2-7	TRBV28	CASSWTSGTYEQYF	TGTGCCAGCAGTTGGACTAGCGGAACCTACGAGCAGTACTTC
TRBD2	NA	TRBJ2-1	TRBV7-3	CASSRLAGGSYNEQFF	TGTGCCAGCAGCAGACTAGCGGGAGGGTCCTACAATGAGCAGTTCTTC
NA	few	TRBJ2-1	TRBV4-1	CASSQAVNEQFF	TGCGCCAGCAGCCAAGCGGTCAATGAGCAGTTCTTC
NA	NA	TRBJ2-2	TRBV19	CASSPLAPANTGELFF	TGTGCCAGTAGCCCACTAGCCCCCGCGAACACCGGGGAGCTGTTTTTT
NA	NA	TRBJ2-7	TRBV7-8	CASSLIRTEKGEQYF	TGTGCCAGCAGCTTAATACGGACAGAAAAGGGCGAGCAGTACTTC
NA	NA	TRBJ2-2	TRBV27	CASSLSNPPLAPGGELFF	TGTGCCAGCAGTTTATCGAATCCCCCACTAGCCCCAGGGGGGGAGCTGTTTTTT
NA	NA	TRBJ2-1	TRBV9	CASSVVLLAGYNEQFF	TGTGCCAGCAGCGTAGTTCTTCTAGCTGGCTACAATGAGCAGTTCTTC
NA	once	TRBJ2-5	TRBV11-2	CASSLDRRQVYQETQYF	TGTGCCAGCAGCTTAGATCGGCGCCAAGTGTACCAAGAGACCCAGTACTTC